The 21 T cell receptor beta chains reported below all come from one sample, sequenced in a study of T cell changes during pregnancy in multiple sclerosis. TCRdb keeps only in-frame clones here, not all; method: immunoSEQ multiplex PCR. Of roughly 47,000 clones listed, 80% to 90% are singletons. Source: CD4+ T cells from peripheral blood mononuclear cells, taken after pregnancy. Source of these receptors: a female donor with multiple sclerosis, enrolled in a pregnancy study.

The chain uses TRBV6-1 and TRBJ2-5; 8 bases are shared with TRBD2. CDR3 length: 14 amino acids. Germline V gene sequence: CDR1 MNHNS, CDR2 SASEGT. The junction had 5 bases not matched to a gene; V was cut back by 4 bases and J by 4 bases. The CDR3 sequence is CASSVRLAGETQYF. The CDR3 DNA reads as TGTGCCAGCAGTGTGCGGCTAGCGGGAGAGACCCAGTACTTC.

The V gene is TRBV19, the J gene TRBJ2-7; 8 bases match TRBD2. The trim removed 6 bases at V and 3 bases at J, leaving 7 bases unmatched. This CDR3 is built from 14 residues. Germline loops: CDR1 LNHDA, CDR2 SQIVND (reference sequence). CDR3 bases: TGTGCCAGTAGACGTTCAGCGGGAGACTACGAGCAGTACTTC. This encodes CASRRSAGDYEQYF.

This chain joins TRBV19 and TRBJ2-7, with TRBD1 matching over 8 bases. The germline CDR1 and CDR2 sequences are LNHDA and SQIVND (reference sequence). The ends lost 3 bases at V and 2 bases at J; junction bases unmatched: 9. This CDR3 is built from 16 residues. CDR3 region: CASSMMWDRSPYEQYF. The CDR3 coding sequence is TGTGCCAGTAGTATGATGTGGGACAGGTCACCCTACGAGCAGTACTTC.

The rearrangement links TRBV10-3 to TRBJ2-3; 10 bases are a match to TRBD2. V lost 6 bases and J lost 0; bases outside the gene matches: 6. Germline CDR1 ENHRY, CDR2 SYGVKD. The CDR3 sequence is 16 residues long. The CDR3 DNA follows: TGTGCCATCAGAGGACTAGCGGCCGGCAGCACAGATACGCAGTATTTT. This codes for CAIRGLAAGSTDTQYF.

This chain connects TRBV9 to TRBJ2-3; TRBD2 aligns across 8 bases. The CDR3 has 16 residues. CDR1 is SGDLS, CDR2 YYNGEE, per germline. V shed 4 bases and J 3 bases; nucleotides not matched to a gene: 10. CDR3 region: CASSPRKGLETDTQYF. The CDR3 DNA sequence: TGTGCCAGCAGCCCGCGTAAGGGACTAGAGACAGATACGCAGTATTTT.

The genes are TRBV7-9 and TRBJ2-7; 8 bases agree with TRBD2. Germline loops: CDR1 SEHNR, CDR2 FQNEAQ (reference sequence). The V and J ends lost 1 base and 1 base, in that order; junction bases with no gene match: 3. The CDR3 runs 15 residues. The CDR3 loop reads CASSLVGGGSYEQYF. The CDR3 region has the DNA TGTGCCAGCAGCTTAGTTGGCGGGGGGTCCTACGAGCAGTACTTC. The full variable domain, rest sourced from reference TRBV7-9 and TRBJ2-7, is DTGVSQNPRHKITKRGQNVTFRCDPISEHNRLYWYRQTLGQGPEFLTYFQNEAQLEKSRLLSDRFSAERPKGSFSTLEIQRTEQGDSAMYLCASSLVGGGSYEQYFGPGTRLTVT.

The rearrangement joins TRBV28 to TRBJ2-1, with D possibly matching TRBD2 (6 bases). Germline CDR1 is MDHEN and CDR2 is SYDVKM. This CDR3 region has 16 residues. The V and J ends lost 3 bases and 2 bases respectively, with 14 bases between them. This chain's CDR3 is CASSFGSSVAYNEQFF. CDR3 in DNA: TGTGCCAGCAGTTTTGGATCTAGCGTTGCCTACAATGAGCAGTTCTTC.

CDR3 in amino acids: CASSQDIGTSREEQYF. The DNA of the CDR3 is TGTGCCAGCAGCCAAGATATCGGGACTAGTCGTGAGGAGCAGTACTTC. This chain connects TRBV4-2 to TRBJ2-7, with 8 nucleotides matching TRBD2. CDR3 length: 16 amino acids. CDR1 is LGHNA and CDR2 is YNFKEQ in the germline V gene. Trimming removed 0 bases from V and 7 bases from J; junction bases left unmatched: 11.

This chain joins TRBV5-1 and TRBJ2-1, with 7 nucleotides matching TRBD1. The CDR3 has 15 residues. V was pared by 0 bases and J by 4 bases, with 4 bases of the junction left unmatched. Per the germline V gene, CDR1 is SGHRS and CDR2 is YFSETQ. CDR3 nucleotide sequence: TGCGCCAGCAGCTTGGGGGGACAGCTATACAATGAGCAGTTCTTC. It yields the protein CASSLGGQLYNEQFF.

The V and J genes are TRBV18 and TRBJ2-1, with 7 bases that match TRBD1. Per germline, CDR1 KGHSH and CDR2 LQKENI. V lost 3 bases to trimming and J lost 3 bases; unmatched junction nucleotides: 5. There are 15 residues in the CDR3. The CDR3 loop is CASSPLGQRYNEQFF. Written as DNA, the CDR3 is TGTGCCAGCTCACCCTTGGGACAGCGCTACAATGAGCAGTTCTTC.

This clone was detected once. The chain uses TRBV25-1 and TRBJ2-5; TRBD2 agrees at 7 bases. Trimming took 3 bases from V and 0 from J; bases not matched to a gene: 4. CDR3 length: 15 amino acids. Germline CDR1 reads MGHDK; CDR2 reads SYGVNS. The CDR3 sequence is CASSEERDYQETQYF. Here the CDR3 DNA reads TGTGCCAGCAGTGAGGAGCGGGACTACCAAGAGACCCAGTACTTC.

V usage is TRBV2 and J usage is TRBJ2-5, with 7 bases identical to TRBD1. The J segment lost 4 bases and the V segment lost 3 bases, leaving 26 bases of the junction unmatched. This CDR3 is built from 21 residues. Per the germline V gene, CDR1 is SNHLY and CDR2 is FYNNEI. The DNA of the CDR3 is TGTGCCAGCAGTGAGGGAAATAAGTTGGGCAGGGGGTCCCAAGATCGAGAGACCCAGTACTTC. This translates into CASSEGNKLGRGSQDRETQYF.

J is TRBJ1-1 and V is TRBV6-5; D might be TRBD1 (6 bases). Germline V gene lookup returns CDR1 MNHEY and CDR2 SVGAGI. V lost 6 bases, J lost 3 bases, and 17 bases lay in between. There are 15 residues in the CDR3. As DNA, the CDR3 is TGTGCCAGCAGCCAAGGACAGCCTTGGGACACTGAAGCTTTCTTT. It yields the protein CASSQGQPWDTEAFF.

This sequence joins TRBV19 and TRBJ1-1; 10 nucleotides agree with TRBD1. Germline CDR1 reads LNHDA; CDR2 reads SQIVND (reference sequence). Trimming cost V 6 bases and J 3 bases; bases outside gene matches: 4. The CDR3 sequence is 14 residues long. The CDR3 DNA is TGTGCCAGTAGGTCGACAGGGGGCTACACTGAAGCTTTCTTT. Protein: CASRSTGGYTEAFF.

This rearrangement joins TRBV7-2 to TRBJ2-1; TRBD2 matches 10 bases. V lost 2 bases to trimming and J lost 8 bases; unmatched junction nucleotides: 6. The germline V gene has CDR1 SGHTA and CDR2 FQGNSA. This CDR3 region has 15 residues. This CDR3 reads CASSLLSGRADEQFF. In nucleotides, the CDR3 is TGTGCCAGCAGCTTACTAAGCGGGAGGGCCGATGAGCAGTTCTTC.

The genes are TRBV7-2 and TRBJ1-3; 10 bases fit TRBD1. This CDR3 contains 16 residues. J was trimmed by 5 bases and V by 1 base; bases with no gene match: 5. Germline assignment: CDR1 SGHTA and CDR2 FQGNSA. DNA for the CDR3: TGTGCCAGCAGCTTAGTGGGGGACAGGGGTAGAAACACCATATATTTT. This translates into CASSLVGDRGRNTIYF.

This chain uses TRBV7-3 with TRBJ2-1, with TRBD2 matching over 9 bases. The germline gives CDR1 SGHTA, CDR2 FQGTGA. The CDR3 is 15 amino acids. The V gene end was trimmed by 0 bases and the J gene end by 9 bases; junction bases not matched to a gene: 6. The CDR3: CASSLTLASGTEQFF. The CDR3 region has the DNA TGTGCCAGCAGCTTAACGTTGGCTAGCGGGACTGAGCAGTTCTTC.

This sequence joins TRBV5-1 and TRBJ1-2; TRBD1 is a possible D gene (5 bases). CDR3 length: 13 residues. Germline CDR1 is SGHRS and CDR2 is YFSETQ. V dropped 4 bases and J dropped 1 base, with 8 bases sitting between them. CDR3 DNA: TGCGCCAGCAGCGCCGGACATAACTATGGCTACACCTTC. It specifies CASSAGHNYGYTF.

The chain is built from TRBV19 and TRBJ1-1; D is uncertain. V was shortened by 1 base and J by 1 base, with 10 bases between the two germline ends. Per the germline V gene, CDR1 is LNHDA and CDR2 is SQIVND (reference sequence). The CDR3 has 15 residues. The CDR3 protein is CASSIGLSWNTEAFF. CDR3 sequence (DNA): TGTGCCAGTAGTATAGGACTCAGCTGGAACACTGAAGCTTTCTTT. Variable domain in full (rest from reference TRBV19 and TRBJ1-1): DGGITQSPKYLFRKEGQNVTLSCEQNLNHDAMYWYRQDPGQGLRLIYYSQIVNDFQKGDIAEGYSVSREKKESFPLTVTSAQKNPTAFYLCASSIGLSWNTEAFFGQGTRLTVV.

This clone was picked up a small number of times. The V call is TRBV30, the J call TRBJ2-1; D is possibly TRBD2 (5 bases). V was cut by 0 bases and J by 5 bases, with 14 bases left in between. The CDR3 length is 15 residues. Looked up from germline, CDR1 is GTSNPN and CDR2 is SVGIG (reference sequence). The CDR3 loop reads CAWSVRGSIHNEQFF. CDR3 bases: TGTGCCTGGAGTGTACGAGGGAGTATCCACAATGAGCAGTTCTTC.

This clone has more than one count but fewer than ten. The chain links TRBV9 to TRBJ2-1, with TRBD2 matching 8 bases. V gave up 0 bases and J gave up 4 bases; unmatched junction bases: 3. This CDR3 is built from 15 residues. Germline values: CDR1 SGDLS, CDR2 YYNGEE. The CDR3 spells CASSVVSGNYNEQFF. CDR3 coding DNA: TGTGCCAGCAGCGTAGTTAGCGGGAATTACAATGAGCAGTTCTTC. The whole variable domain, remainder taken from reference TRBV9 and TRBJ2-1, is DSGVTQTPKHLITATGQRVTLRCSPRSGDLSVYWYQQSLDQGLQFLIQYYNGEERAKGNILERFSAQQFPDLHSELNLSSLELGDSALYFCASSVVSGNYNEQFFGPGTRLTVL.